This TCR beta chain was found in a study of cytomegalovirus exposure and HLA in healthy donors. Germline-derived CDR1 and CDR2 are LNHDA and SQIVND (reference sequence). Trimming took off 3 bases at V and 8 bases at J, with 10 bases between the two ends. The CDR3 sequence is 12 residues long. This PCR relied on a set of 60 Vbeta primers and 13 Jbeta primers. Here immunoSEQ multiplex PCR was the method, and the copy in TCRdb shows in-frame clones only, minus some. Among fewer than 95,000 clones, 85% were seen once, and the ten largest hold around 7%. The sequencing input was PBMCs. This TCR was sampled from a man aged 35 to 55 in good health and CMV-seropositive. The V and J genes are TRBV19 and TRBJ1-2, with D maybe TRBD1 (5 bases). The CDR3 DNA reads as TGTGCCAGTAGTATCACAGGCTCAGGCTACACCTTC. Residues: CASSITGSGYTF.